This T cell receptor beta chain was sequenced in a study of T cells in Graves' hyperthyroidism and ophthalmopathy. Notes on the study in general: Ophthalmopathy and stable hyperthyroidism were separated by a 13 V-J model. Among clonotypes expanded in thyroid above 0.001, most were also found in blood. Model predictions of ophthalmopathy came a median around 6.5 months before onset.

In this sample, this clonotype turned up many times. Its antigen is still unknown. Amplified TCR beta CDR3 regions came from RNA transcripts. HTBI primers drove first-round RT-PCR of the TCR CDR3. Using its own MiXCR run on the multiplex PCR reads, TCRdb lists one record per CDR3 protein. The repertoire holds hundreds of thousands of distinct CDR3 sequences, with roughly 40% as singletons. Germline lookup yields CDR1 SEHNR and CDR2 FQNEAQ (reference sequence). The CDR3 contains 13 residues. V was trimmed by 3 bases and J by 3 bases, leaving 6 bases between them. The gene calls are TRBV7-9 and TRBJ1-3, with D unclear. The sequence derives from a man younger than 35 with Graves' hyperthyroidism. The sequenced sample was blood. The CDR3 DNA reads as TGTGCCAGCAGCTTGAGCGGTGGAAACACCATATATTTT. Amino acids: CASSLSGGNTIYF. The entire variable domain, with the rest obtained from reference TRBV7-9 and TRBJ1-3, is as follows: DTGVSQNPRHKITKRGQNVTFRCDPISEHNRLYWYRQTLGQGPEFLTYFQNEAQLEKSRLLSDRFSAERPKGSFSTLEIQRTEQGDSAMYLCASSLSGGNTIYFGEGSWLTVV.